This TCR beta chain appears in the sequencing data of a study of CD8 T cells in Susac syndrome. V shed 5 bases and J 2 bases; nucleotides not matched to a gene: 3. Germline-derived CDR1 and CDR2 are ENHRY and SYGVKD. The CDR3 spans 14 residues. With random hexamers, roughly 0.45 to 1 ug RNA was reverse transcribed. TCRdb re-called the immunoSEQ multiplex PCR reads with MiXCR, one entry per CDR3 protein. The table records roughly 120,000 distinct CDR3 sequences, approximately 93% of them present only once. This rearrangement joins TRBV10-3 to TRBJ2-1; 7 bases are shared with TRBD2. This receptor was obtained from a human donor with multiple sclerosis. The material sequenced was CD8+ T cells from PBMCs. As DNA, the CDR3 is TGTGCCATCAGTTCGCGGGAGCCCTACAATGAGCAGTTCTTC. It translates to CAISSREPYNEQFF.